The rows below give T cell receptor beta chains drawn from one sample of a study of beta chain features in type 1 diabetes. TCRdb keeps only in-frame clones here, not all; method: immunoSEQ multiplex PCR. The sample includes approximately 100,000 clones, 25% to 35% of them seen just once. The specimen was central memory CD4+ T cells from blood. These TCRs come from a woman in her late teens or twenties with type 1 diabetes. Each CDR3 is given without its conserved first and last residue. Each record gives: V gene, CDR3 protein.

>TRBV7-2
ASSLPGTSVGSYNEQF
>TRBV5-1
ASSFTGGGYT
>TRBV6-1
ASSVTSGRGGIQY
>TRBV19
ASKTDARAGTEAF
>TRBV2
ASTRREGVHEQY
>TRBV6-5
ASSNAGGLTEAF
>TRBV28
ASSLGGSNTGELF
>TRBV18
ASSPAAGGNEQY
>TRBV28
ASSLFGLAGVSSYNEQF
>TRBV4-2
ASSHAGGPYNEQF
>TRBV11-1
ASSSTTGNTEAF
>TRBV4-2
ASSQFSGAGMNEQF
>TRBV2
ASSSPEWAREQF
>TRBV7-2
ASSLGQIEQF
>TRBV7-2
ASSLVGAQPQH
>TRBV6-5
ASSRGLDADTQY
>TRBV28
ASVPRVGGYT